The 27 T cell receptor beta chains below come from one sample, sequenced in a study of T-cell reconstitution after alpha-beta-depleted transplantation in children. A library of TCRbeta sequences, prepared with unique molecular identifiers, was generated. TCRdb itself ran the PCR reads through MiXCR, one entry per CDR3 protein. The sample contains 800,000 to 1,000,000 distinct CDR3 sequences, roughly 29% of which appear only once. The material sequenced was PBMCs, mostly from graft donor cells, taken 360 days after TCRalphabeta/CD19-depleted stem cell transplant. These receptors came from a boy under three years old who had a stem cell transplant for SCID, so the T cells may come from the graft donor.

The chain recombines TRBV15 with TRBJ2-5; 9 nucleotides agree with TRBD1. Trimming cost V 4 bases and J 5 bases; bases outside gene matches: 11. CDR3 length equals 16 residues. The V gene's germline CDR1 is LNHNV and CDR2 YYDKDF (reference sequence). The CDR3 nucleotides read TGTGCCACCAGCATCGACAGGGGGGGAGGTTGGGAGACCCAGTACTTC. This codes for CATSIDRGGGWETQYF.

This chain links TRBV9 with TRBJ2-7; no definite D call. V was pared by 1 base and J by 0 bases, with 14 bases between. Germline assignment: CDR1 SGDLS and CDR2 YYNGEE. There are 16 residues in the CDR3. The DNA for the CDR3 is TGTGCCAGCAGCGTATACGAGGCTGCCTTCTCCTACGAGCAGTACTTC. Translation: CASSVYEAAFSYEQYF.

The chain recombines TRBV6-2 or TRBV6-3 with TRBJ1-1, with no clear D. The length of the CDR3 is 13 residues. Deletions cut 5 bases from V and 6 bases from J, with 13 bases between. CDR1 and CDR2 from the germline V gene are MNHEY and SVGEGT. The DNA of the CDR3 is TGTGCCAGCAGTCGGTCCCCTTGGGCTGAAGCTTTCTTT. It specifies CASSRSPWAEAFF.

This clonotype showed up just a few times. The chain carries TRBV20-1 and TRBJ1-2; D gene ambiguous. CDR3 length: 9 amino acids. The V gene's germline CDR1 is DFQATT and CDR2 SNEGSKA (reference sequence). The CDR3 here is CTPRYGYTF. CDR3 DNA sequence: TGCACGCCTCGGTATGGCTACACCTTC.

This chain links TRBV29-1 with TRBJ2-1; D is possibly TRBD1 (6 bases). Germline lookup yields CDR1 SQVTM and CDR2 ANQGSEA. CDR3 length equals 14 residues. V was shortened by 6 bases and J by 4 bases, with 16 bases between the two germline ends. Here the CDR3 DNA reads TGCAGCGTACAACCCGGGACATCATACAATGAGCAGTTCTTC. It encodes CSVQPGTSYNEQFF.

The chain employs TRBV7-7 and TRBJ2-3, with 12 bases fitting TRBD2. This CDR3 contains 15 residues. V was clipped by 5 bases and J by 4 bases; unmatched bases: 4. The germline gives CDR1 SSHAT, CDR2 FNYEAQ (reference sequence). Written as DNA, the CDR3 is TGTGCCAGCAGCCCTAGCGGGGGGGACTCAGATACGCAGTATTTT. The encoded protein is CASSPSGGDSDTQYF. Looking up the rest from reference TRBV7-7 and TRBJ2-3 gives the full variable domain: GAGVSQSPRYKVTKRGQDVTLRCDPISSHATLYWYQQALGQGPEFLTYFNYEAQPDKSGLPSDRFSAERPEGSISTLTIQRTEQRDSAMYRCASSPSGGDSDTQYFGPGTRLTVL.

This chain joins TRBV29-1 and TRBJ2-3; TRBD1 is a possible D gene (6 bases). V was clipped by 0 bases and J by 0 bases, with 10 bases between them. The CDR3 totals 15 residues. Germline assignment: CDR1 SQVTM and CDR2 ANQGSEA. The CDR3 spells CSVEEGAPSTDTQYF. The CDR3 coding sequence is TGCAGCGTTGAAGAGGGGGCACCAAGCACAGATACGCAGTATTTT.

This clonotype was recorded a few times. Written as DNA, the CDR3 is TGTGCCAGCAGCGTAGCTAGAGGGACTTTCCGCACAGATACGCAGTATTTT. Protein product: CASSVARGTFRTDTQYF. The chain couples TRBV9 to TRBJ2-3, with a weak D call TRBD2 (6 bases). There are 17 residues in the CDR3. The ends were cut back, 0 bases at V and 1 base at J, with 15 bases in the middle. CDR1 and CDR2 (germline): SGDLS, YYNGEE.

This rearrangement joins TRBV5-6 to TRBJ2-5; D uncertain. The length of the CDR3 is 15 residues. Germline CDR1 is SGHDT and CDR2 is YYEEEE. V shed 1 base and J shed 1 base, with 11 bases lying between them. CDR3 sequence reads: CASSLIGNRQETQYF. The CDR3 nucleotides are TGTGCCAGCAGCTTGATCGGTAATCGCCAAGAGACCCAGTACTTC.

The J gene is TRBJ2-7, the V gene TRBV12-3 or TRBV12-4, with D tentatively TRBD1 (5 bases). Trimming stripped 3 bases from V and 9 bases from J, with 24 bases between. CDR3 length: 16 residues. CDR3 sequence reads: CASSFVQNGAGRRQYF. The CDR3, as DNA: TGTGCCAGCAGTTTTGTCCAGAATGGGGCAGGACGAAGGCAGTACTTC.

This clonotype has just a few counts. The rearrangement joins TRBV18 to TRBJ1-5; 7 bases fit TRBD1. Germline assignment: CDR1 KGHSH and CDR2 LQKENI. V shed 6 bases and J 3 bases; nucleotides not matched to a gene: 2. This CDR3 comprises 13 residues. The CDR3 here is CASSTGVNQPQHF. As DNA, the CDR3 is TGTGCCAGCTCCACAGGGGTCAATCAGCCCCAGCATTTT.

This clonotype was found a few times. The chain carries TRBV5-1 and TRBJ2-3; D might be TRBD1 or TRBD2, each matching 6 bases. V lost 0 bases and J 1 base, leaving 12 bases between the germline ends. Germline CDR1 SGHRS, CDR2 YFSETQ. The CDR3 loop spans 16 amino acids. DNA for the CDR3: TGCGCCAGCAGCTTGGGGGGGGCGCGGGGCACAGATACGCAGTATTTT. Translated: CASSLGGARGTDTQYF.

V and J are TRBV6-2 or TRBV6-3 and TRBJ2-7; no clear D gene. Looked up from germline, CDR1 is MNHEY and CDR2 is SVGEGT. Trimming pared 5 bases from V and 4 bases from J, leaving 9 bases between. The CDR3 extends over 12 amino acids. CDR3 in amino acids: CASSHTPYEQYF. Here the CDR3 DNA reads TGTGCCAGCAGTCACACCCCGTACGAGCAGTACTTC.

The chain combines TRBV4-1 with TRBJ2-7, with D perhaps matching TRBD2 (6 bases). Trimming pared 4 bases from V and 0 bases from J, leaving 10 bases between. This CDR3 spans 14 amino acids. From germline, CDR1 is MGHRA and CDR2 YSYEKL. DNA of the CDR3: TGCGCCAGCAGCCGGGGGGAGAGCTCCTACGAGCAGTACTTC. Translating it yields CASSRGESSYEQYF.

This chain joins TRBV7-2 and TRBJ2-5, with D tentatively TRBD2 (6 bases). The CDR3 loop spans 15 amino acids. V dropped 2 bases and J dropped 1 base, with 11 bases sitting between them. From germline, CDR1 is SGHTA and CDR2 FQGNSA. CDR3 region: CASSLFGDFQETQYF. For the CDR3, the DNA is TGTGCCAGCAGCTTATTTGGGGACTTCCAAGAGACCCAGTACTTC.

The chain combines TRBV6-1 with TRBJ2-3; D is perhaps TRBD2 (5 bases). The CDR3 is 17 residues long. From germline, CDR1 is MNHNS and CDR2 SASEGT. V dropped 5 bases and J dropped 0 bases, with 18 bases sitting between them. CDR3 coding DNA: TGTGCCAGCAGTCTCTCCGGCGGGCAGGCCAGCACAGATACGCAGTATTTT. It codes for CASSLSGGQASTDTQYF.

The chain employs TRBV20-1 and TRBJ1-5; 7 bases line up with TRBD1. This CDR3 contains 15 residues. Germline loops: CDR1 DFQATT, CDR2 SNEGSKA (reference sequence). V lost 0 bases to trimming and J lost 3 bases; unmatched junction nucleotides: 5. The CDR3 is CSAREGGQHNQPQHF. The DNA of the CDR3 is TGCAGTGCTAGAGAAGGGGGACAGCACAATCAGCCCCAGCATTTT.

The chain combines TRBV27 with TRBJ2-1; 8 bases line up with TRBD1. This CDR3 is 16 amino acids long. The ends lost 1 base at V and 3 bases at J; junction bases unmatched: 5. The germline V gene has CDR1 MNHEY and CDR2 SMNVEV (reference sequence). CDR3 coding DNA: TGTGCCAGCAGTTTATGGCGGACAGGGCTCTACAATGAGCAGTTCTTC. Amino acids: CASSLWRTGLYNEQFF.

This clonotype was detected many times. This chain uses TRBV7-8 with TRBJ2-1; D not resolved. The CDR3 is 14 amino acids. V gave up 5 bases and J gave up 3 bases, with 11 bases separating them. Germline V lookup: CDR1 SGHVS, CDR2 FQNEAQ. DNA of the CDR3: TGTGCCAGCAGCCCGTTGGAAGGCTACAATGAGCAGTTCTTC. Translation: CASSPLEGYNEQFF.

This clonotype was observed a few times. The V and J genes are TRBV2 and TRBJ2-2; TRBD1 aligns across 12 bases. V gave up 2 bases and J gave up 3 bases; unmatched junction bases: 4. This CDR3 is built from 17 residues. Germline CDR1 is SNHLY and CDR2 is FYNNEI. The CDR3 region has the DNA TGTGCCAGCAGTGAATTCGGGACAGGGGGCCACACCGGGGAGCTGTTTTTT. Protein product: CASSEFGTGGHTGELFF.

The chain recombines TRBV2 with TRBJ2-6; D is undetermined. V was trimmed by 4 bases and J by 1 base, leaving 11 bases between them. The CDR3 loop spans 16 amino acids. Germline CDR1 and CDR2: SNHLY and FYNNEI. DNA for the CDR3: TGTGCCAGCAGTGCACACTACGGTTCTGGGGCCAACGTCCTGACTTTC. This encodes CASSAHYGSGANVLTF.

The count of this clonotype is one. The chain joins TRBV7-2 to TRBJ1-3; D is uncertain. The CDR3 totals 16 residues. V was trimmed by 1 base and J by 0 bases, leaving 10 bases between them. Germline CDR1 is SGHTA and CDR2 is FQGNSA. CDR3 sequence: CASSLEPISSGNTIYF. In DNA form, the CDR3 reads TGTGCCAGCAGCTTAGAGCCCATCAGCTCTGGAAACACCATATATTTT.

The chain uses TRBV3-1 and TRBJ1-3, with D unresolved. Germline loops: CDR1 LGHDT, CDR2 YNNKEL (reference sequence). Trimming took 3 bases from V and 7 from J, leaving 13 bases between them. The CDR3 spans 14 residues. DNA for the CDR3: TGTGCCAGCAGCCACCGGCAGGACCGGAACACCATATATTTT. Protein sequence: CASSHRQDRNTIYF.

This chain uses TRBV7-3 with TRBJ1-1; no reliable D call. The CDR3 has 14 residues. V was shortened by 4 bases and J by 0 bases, with 9 bases between the two germline ends. Germline V lookup: CDR1 SGHTA, CDR2 FQGTGA. The CDR3 sequence: CASSSDAMNTEAFF. For the CDR3, the DNA is TGTGCCAGCAGCTCCGACGCCATGAACACTGAAGCTTTCTTT.

There are a few counts of this clonotype. The J gene is TRBJ2-1, the V gene TRBV6-5; possible D gene TRBD2, 7 bases. The CDR3 runs to 16 residues. Germline assignment: CDR1 MNHEY and CDR2 SVGAGI. Trimming took 1 base from V and 7 from J, leaving 17 bases between them. The chain's CDR3 is CASSYLGGGSRNEQFF. Written as DNA, the CDR3 is TGTGCCAGCAGTTACTTAGGCGGGGGCTCTCGGAATGAGCAGTTCTTC.

The rearrangement uses TRBV12-3 or TRBV12-4 and TRBJ1-1, with a possible D match to TRBD1 (5 bases). The CDR3 has 14 residues. V gave up 5 bases and J gave up 1 base, with 11 bases separating them. In DNA, the CDR3 is TGTGCCAGCAGTACTGCCACAGGGAACACTGAAGCTTTCTTT. Translation gives CASSTATGNTEAFF.

The CDR3 loop reads CSAKRDGGWEQFF. CDR3 coding DNA: TGCAGCGCAAAGCGGGACGGGGGGTGGGAGCAGTTCTTC. The chain couples TRBV29-1 to TRBJ2-1, with TRBD2 matching 7 bases. The CDR3 loop spans 13 amino acids. The germline V gene has CDR1 SQVTM and CDR2 ANQGSEA. The trim removed 7 bases at V and 10 bases at J, leaving 13 bases unmatched.